The clone carrying this TCR beta chain was observed a few times. The antigen is undetermined. The sample is drawn from a study of response to subunit inactivated influenza vaccine. Findings and caveats of the study: Only a handful of new T cells, the authors suggested, are recruited with each seasonal influenza vaccination.

MiXCR was run by TCRdb on the RT-PCR reads, yielding one entry per CDR3 protein. The sample yields about 540,000 distinct CDR3 sequences, 12% to 15% seen once. The sample in question was PBMCs from blood, obtained 11 to 12 days after vaccination. The clonotype was recovered from a man between 50 and 59 years old who received an inactivated influenza vaccine.

The CDR3 DNA reads TGCAGTGCTAGCCCTAGCGGGAGGGCCTACAATGAGCAGTTCTTC. Protein sequence: CSASPSGRAYNEQFF. This chain connects TRBV20-1 to TRBJ2-1, with 12 bases fitting TRBD2. Germline loops: CDR1 DFQATT, CDR2 SNEGSKA (reference sequence). The CDR3 has 15 residues. The trim removed 3 bases at V and 2 bases at J, leaving 2 bases unmatched.